This TCR beta chain was obtained from a study of blood T cells in healthy people across ages. Study findings and constraints: Roughly linearly, TCR beta diversity per million T cells fell as age increased.

Germline CDR1 is MNHNS and CDR2 is SASEGT. Trimming took off 5 bases at V and 6 bases at J, with 5 bases between the two ends. This CDR3 is 10 amino acids long. A second about 6 to 12 cycle PCR used barcoded and J-beta primers. Each of the cDNA molecules was tagged by a template-switch adaptor with 12 random nucleotides. One entry per CDR3 protein results from TCRdb running MiXCR on the 5' RACE reads. This table holds roughly 1,100,000 distinct CDR3 sequences, 20% to 25% found once. As to this clonotype: Its antigen remains unidentified.

This same sample was also part of a study on T cells of mothers and their children. That report notes: Using the M1S primer, the second PCR added sample barcodes along with 2-4 random nucleotides. Overlap in related mother-child pairs always slightly exceeded unrelated pairs, never significantly.

The V and J genes are TRBV6-1 and TRBJ2-7; no definite D call. This clonotype was sampled from a girl aged 2 to 10 in good health. Sequencing was performed on blood. CDR3 sequence: CASSSLEQYF. The CDR3 DNA follows: TGTGCCAGCAGTTCGCTCGAGCAGTACTTC.